This TCR beta chain was recorded in a study of blood T cell repertoires in COVID-19 (dated by TCRdb to the early 2020s). Concerning the study at large: The collaborator samples originated in the United States, Italy and Spain and spanned the acute and convalescent phases of COVID-19. Where available, HLA class I and class II types were taken from metadata supplied by the sample provider and were not determined by assay-based typing. Deeply sampled blood TCRbeta repertoires from subjects exposed to, actively infected with, or recovered from COVID-19 were included in the dataset. The repertoires were released in a freely available public database meant as a resource for research on the immune response to SARS-CoV-2. The prospective study material was composed of cDNA or gDNA derived from T cells, B-cell-depleted T cells, or PBMCs. The samples were drawn from two sources: the first 160 participants of the ongoing ImmuneRACE study, and 950 to 1,500 subjects contributed by 6 global collaborators. Nearly every sample came with metadata listing a de-identified subject ID, COVID-19 status, age in years and sex. General findings and caveats noted by the study authors: The amount of clinical and demographic metadata varied by source and participant and was provided uncurated.

Notes on this clone: Its antigen is not yet known. Per-base quality was not reported, and no clone a single base away is much larger than it.

TCRbeta CDR3 regions were amplified from genomic DNA by means of the immunoSEQ Assay, a bias-controlled multiplex PCR. Processing in the source paper ran as follows. Nucleated cell counts per sample were estimated from amplification of reference gene primers within the assay. To quantify the absolute abundance of each unique TCRbeta CDR3 rearrangement, sequence reads were collapsed and filtered. For each sample, productive Simpson clonality was calculated as the square root of Simpson's diversity index over productive rearrangements. TCRdb mirrors the immuneACCESS table, restricted to in-frame sequences. Some clones are absent from its copies; in checked studies, under half trace to an unresolved V gene, and the reason for the others is unknown. The V and J calls and clone size are taken from that table; D and trimming were inferred from the DNA. The sample data list about 160,000 clones, and approximately 91% of these were observed just once. The biggest ten clones account for 2% to 3% of the sample.

Each collaborating institution followed its own protocols to collect whole blood in K2EDTA tubes. For TCRbeta analysis, collaborators shipped samples in one of three forms: frozen whole blood, isolated PBMCs, or DNA extracted from either of those sample types. The receptor comes from a man younger than 35 with acute or convalescent COVID-19. The specimen sequenced was peripheral blood.

The sequenced DNA is TGTGCCAGCAGCCAGGCCCTGGCCACTGAAGCTTTCTTT. Its protein reads: CASSQALATEAFF. Recombination connected TRBV3-1 (or the pseudogene TRBV3-2) to TRBJ1-1, with the identity of the D gene unclear. CDR1 and CDR2 (LGHDT, YNNKEL) derive from the germline V gene (reference sequence). The CDR3, from cysteine to phenylalanine, totals 13 residues. Here the CDR3 DNA is all that survives: 39 bases in frame from base 1. The germline ends are 9 bases apart after V is trimmed by 3 bases and J by 4 bases.